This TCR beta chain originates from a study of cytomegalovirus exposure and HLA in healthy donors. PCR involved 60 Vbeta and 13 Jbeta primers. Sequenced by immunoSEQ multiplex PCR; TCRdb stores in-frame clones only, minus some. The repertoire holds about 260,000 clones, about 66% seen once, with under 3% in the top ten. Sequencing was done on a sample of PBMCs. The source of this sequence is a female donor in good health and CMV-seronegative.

CDR3 sequence (DNA): TGTGCCAGCAGTGAACAGGCGCCGAACACCGGGGAGCTGTTTTTT. It translates to CASSEQAPNTGELFF. This chain links TRBV6-4 with TRBJ2-2, with D tentatively TRBD1 (5 bases). The CDR3 contains 15 residues. Germline assignment: CDR1 MRHNA and CDR2 SNTAGT. V lost 3 bases to trimming and J lost 0 bases, with 8 bases between them.